The 27 T cell receptor beta chains presented below share a single source sample, sequenced in a study of cytomegalovirus exposure and HLA in healthy donors. Amplification used 60 Vbeta primers and 13 Jbeta primers. Sequenced by immunoSEQ multiplex PCR; TCRdb stores in-frame clones only, minus some. This sample's clone table lists fewer than 85,000 clones. Sequencing used PBMCs. These receptors came from a woman between 40 and 55 years old in good health and CMV-seropositive.

The chain couples TRBV5-5 to TRBJ2-4; possible D gene TRBD1, 6 bases. The CDR3 loop spans 15 amino acids. Germline V gene sequence: CDR1 SGHKS, CDR2 YYEKEE (reference sequence). V dropped 1 base and J dropped 10 bases, with 18 bases sitting between them. The CDR3 sequence: CASSLIPGQQRIQYF. The CDR3 region has the DNA TGTGCCAGCAGCTTGATTCCCGGACAGCAAAGGATTCAGTACTTC.

This chain joins TRBV14 and TRBJ2-5; 8 bases are shared with TRBD1. After removal of 0 bases from V and 5 bases from J, the junction contained 8 bases not matched to a gene. The germline CDR1 and CDR2 sequences are SGHDN and FVKESK. This CDR3 has 16 residues. The CDR3 DNA follows: TGTGCCAGCAGCCAAGATGTGGGCGGGGACAGGGAGACCCAGTACTTC. Protein product: CASSQDVGGDRETQYF.

The chain carries TRBV28 and TRBJ1-3; D unclear. Trimming removed 2 bases at V and 0 bases at J, with 8 bases between. The CDR3 is 15 amino acids. Germline V gene sequence: CDR1 MDHEN, CDR2 SYDVKM. Here the CDR3 DNA reads TGTGCCAGCAGTTTAGGAGGGTTCTCTGGAAACACCATATATTTT. Translating gives CASSLGGFSGNTIYF.

The CDR3 spells CASSPRSGLGSNQPQHF. The CDR3, as DNA: TGTGCCAGCTCACCACGAAGTGGGCTGGGTAGCAATCAGCCCCAGCATTTT. The chain couples TRBV18 to TRBJ1-5; D unresolved. Trimming took 1 base from V and 0 from J, leaving 13 bases between them. The CDR3 spans 17 residues. The germline CDR1 and CDR2 sequences are KGHSH and LQKENI.

The chain is built from TRBV9 and TRBJ1-5; D is uncertain. This CDR3 comprises 16 residues. Trimming removed 3 bases at V and 3 bases at J, with 16 bases between. The germline V gene encodes CDR1 SGDLS and CDR2 YYNGEE. The CDR3 DNA is TGTGCCAGCAGCGCCGAGGGATCCGGTGACAATCAGCCCCAGCATTTT. It yields the protein CASSAEGSGDNQPQHF.

A word on this clone: The junction departs from the called germline gene at one end, perhaps through a read error. The chain is built from TRBV7-7 and TRBJ2-3; perhaps TRBD1 as D (5 bases). Per germline, CDR1 SSHAT and CDR2 FNYEAQ (reference sequence). The CDR3 spans 15 residues. CDR3 region: CASSLAQGSTDTQYF. The CDR3 DNA follows: TGTGCTAGCAGCTTAGCTCAGGGCAGCACAGATACGCAGTATTTT.

The chain employs TRBV5-6 and TRBJ2-7; 7 nucleotides line up with TRBD1. The germline CDR1 and CDR2 sequences are SGHDT and YYEEEE. V was clipped by 2 bases and J by 3 bases; unmatched bases: 5. The CDR3 has 14 residues. The CDR3 nucleotides read TGTGCCAGCAGCTTCGACAGGGTGGACTACGAGCAGTACTTC. The encoded protein is CASSFDRVDYEQYF.

V is TRBV9 and J is TRBJ2-1, with 15 bases that match TRBD2. J was trimmed by 7 bases and V by 2 bases; bases with no gene match: 4. CDR1 SGDLS and CDR2 YYNGEE come from the germline V gene. The CDR3 spans 16 residues. The CDR3 reads CASSVGTSGGSNEQFF. The CDR3 region has the DNA TGTGCCAGCAGCGTCGGGACTAGCGGGGGGTCAAATGAGCAGTTCTTC.

This rearrangement joins TRBV5-1 to TRBJ2-5; D may be TRBD2 (7 bases). The J call could be wrong; TRBJ2-7 is a better fit for the DNA end. The germline gives CDR1 SGHRS, CDR2 YFSETQ. This CDR3 has 13 residues. The CDR3 DNA sequence: TGCGCCAGCAGCAGGGGGGGGGCCTACGAGCAGTACTTC. It specifies CASSRGGAYEQYF.

This chain links TRBV7-2 with TRBJ1-4; the match to TRBD1 covers 7 bases. V dropped 5 bases and J dropped 4; count of bases not matched to a gene: 7. The CDR3 totals 15 residues. Looked up from germline, CDR1 is SGHTA and CDR2 is FQGNSA. CDR3 region: CASSPNRGDNEKLFF. In DNA, the CDR3 is TGTGCCAGCAGCCCGAACAGGGGTGATAATGAAAAACTGTTTTTT.

The chain is built from TRBV6-6 and TRBJ2-7; TRBD1 is a possible D gene (6 bases). This CDR3 region has 13 residues. V shed 6 bases and J shed 7 bases, with 16 bases lying between them. Germline V gene sequence: CDR1 MNHNY, CDR2 SVGAGI (reference sequence). This chain's CDR3 is CASRKQGVREQYF. The DNA of the CDR3 is TGTGCCAGCAGGAAACAGGGAGTACGGGAGCAGTACTTC.

This chain connects TRBV4-1 to TRBJ2-5, with D uncertain. The J call may be in error: the DNA end matches TRBJ2-7 better. The CDR3 sequence is 16 residues long. Germline CDR1 is MGHRA and CDR2 is YSYEKL. The CDR3 is CASSLDAFTESYEQYF. The CDR3 region has the DNA TGCGCCAGCAGCCTTGATGCTTTTACAGAGTCCTACGAGCAGTACTTC.

This sequence joins TRBV27 and TRBJ2-7, with 7 bases identical to TRBD1. Germline values: CDR1 MNHEY, CDR2 SMNVEV (reference sequence). The CDR3 sequence is 15 residues long. Trimming at V came to 8 bases and at J to 1 base, leaving 11 bases not matched to a gene. CDR3 region: CASARETGTSYEQYF. In nucleotides, the CDR3 is TGTGCCAGCGCTCGCGAGACAGGGACGTCCTACGAGCAGTACTTC.

The chain joins TRBV10-3 to TRBJ2-1, with D possibly TRBD2 on 7 matching bases. Trimming took off 2 bases at V and 9 bases at J, with 17 bases between the two ends. The CDR3 extends over 15 amino acids. Germline V lookup: CDR1 ENHRY, CDR2 SYGVKD. The chain's CDR3 is CAISEGGGPSGEQFF. The CDR3 DNA reads TGTGCCATCAGTGAGGGCGGGGGCCCAAGTGGTGAGCAGTTCTTC.

V and J are TRBV4-2 and TRBJ2-5; possible D gene TRBD1, 5 bases. V was cut by 2 bases and J by 2 bases, with 6 bases left in between. CDR3 length: 13 residues. Per the germline V gene, CDR1 is LGHNA and CDR2 is YNFKEQ. DNA of the CDR3: TGTGCCAGCAGCCAACGACAGCAAGAGACCCAGTACTTC. This encodes CASSQRQQETQYF.

Points on this clone: No DNA is shown, since the ends of the CDR3 on it are uncertain; the CDR3 is the one TCRdb lists. J is TRBJ2-5 and V is TRBV27; no DNA check was done on the table's D call, TRBD2. The length of the CDR3 is 11 amino acids, counting both ends. In germline, CDR1 is MNHEY, CDR2 SMNVEV (reference sequence). The CDR3 protein is CASSSSETQYF.

The gene calls are TRBV2 and TRBJ2-1; 7 bases are shared with TRBD1. This CDR3 is built from 15 residues. The V gene's germline CDR1 is SNHLY and CDR2 FYNNEI. V shed 4 bases and J 2 bases; nucleotides not matched to a gene: 5. CDR3 nucleotide sequence: TGTGCCAGCAGTGTAGAGAGGGGGCCCTACAATGAGCAGTTCTTC. Translation: CASSVERGPYNEQFF.

The chain links TRBV6-1 to TRBJ1-1, with 7 bases identical to TRBD1. CDR3 length: 13 amino acids. With 7 bases clipped from V and 6 bases from J, the junction kept 8 bases outside the gene matches. Germline V gives CDR1 MNHNS, CDR2 SASEGT. This CDR3 reads CASTKGARPEAFF. CDR3 bases: TGTGCCAGCACGAAGGGGGCGCGACCTGAAGCTTTCTTT.

The chain employs TRBV7-8 and TRBJ2-2; D is unclear. This CDR3 has 13 residues. Germline V gene data show CDR1 as SGHVS and CDR2 as FQNEAQ. The V gene lost 3 bases and the J gene lost 5 bases, with 7 bases spanning the gap. The DNA for the CDR3 is TGTGCCAGCAGCTTTGGCCTTACCGGGGAGCTGTTTTTT. It translates to CASSFGLTGELFF. Using reference TRBV7-8 and TRBJ2-2 for the parts outside the CDR3, the full variable domain is GAGVSQSPRYKVAKRGQDVALRCDPISGHVSLFWYQQALGQGPEFLTYFQNEAQLDKSGLPSDRFFAERPEGSVSTLKIQRTQQEDSAVYLCASSFGLTGELFFGEGSRLTVL.

The chain carries TRBV21-1 and TRBJ1-1; no check of the table's D call, TRBD1, against the DNA was made. TRBV21-1 is classified as a pseudogene. The CDR3 totals 19 residues. The CDR3, as DNA: TGTGCCAGCAGCAAAGCGGGACAGGGTTCATATCGTGTGGACACTGAAGCTTTCTTT. Residues: CASSKAGQGSYRVDTEAFF.

The chain combines TRBV28 with TRBJ2-7; D is possibly TRBD2 (5 bases). V lost 5 bases and J 4 bases, leaving 12 bases between the germline ends. The CDR3 contains 13 residues. In germline, CDR1 is MDHEN, CDR2 SYDVKM. The CDR3 DNA follows: TGTGCCAGCAGTCGAGGGTCCTTATACGAGCAGTACTTC. Amino acids: CASSRGSLYEQYF.

The chain links TRBV4-2 to TRBJ2-5; the D is unclear. This CDR3 spans 14 amino acids. CDR1 and CDR2 from the germline V gene are LGHNA and YNFKEQ. Trimming shortened V by 0 bases and J by 5 bases, and 10 bases separated the two germline ends. The CDR3, as DNA: TGTGCCAGCAGCCAAGATCGTGCCGAGGAGACCCAGTACTTC. Its protein is CASSQDRAEETQYF.

The V and J genes are TRBV7-3 and TRBJ2-5; possibly TRBD1 for D (6 bases). The germline V gene has CDR1 SGHTA and CDR2 FQGTGA. The CDR3 consists of 15 residues. V was pared by 5 bases and J by 4 bases, with 17 bases between. Here the CDR3 reads CASSLTPGHAETQYF. In nucleotides, the CDR3 is TGTGCCAGCAGCCTGACCCCGGGACACGCAGAGACCCAGTACTTC.

This chain uses TRBV7-9 with TRBJ2-1; TRBD2 matches at 8 bases. The CDR3 runs to 16 residues. V shed 1 base, J shed 3 bases, and the junction held 5 bases outside the gene matches. CDR1 SEHNR and CDR2 FQNEAQ come from the germline V gene (reference sequence). CDR3 protein: CASSLDLSGVYNEQFF. CDR3 bases: TGTGCCAGCAGCTTAGATCTTAGCGGGGTCTACAATGAGCAGTTCTTC.

The chain has TRBV5-1 and TRBJ1-2; D is perhaps TRBD1 (6 bases). Trimming left V 6 bases short and J 4 bases short, with 22 bases between. CDR1 is SGHRS, CDR2 YFSETQ, per germline. This CDR3 region has 16 residues. The DNA of the CDR3 is TGCGCCAGCAACCCCAACACAGGGTTAGGAGGCTATGGCTACACCTTC. Its protein is CASNPNTGLGGYGYTF.

The chain's CDR3 is CASNPRGGGTYEQYF. The CDR3 region has the DNA TGTGCCAGCAACCCTAGGGGGGGCGGAACCTACGAGCAGTACTTC. The V gene is TRBV28, the J gene TRBJ2-7; tentative D call: TRBD2 (7 bases). The V end lost 7 bases, the J end lost 2 bases, and 18 bases lay between the germline ends. This CDR3 spans 15 amino acids. Germline CDR1 MDHEN, CDR2 SYDVKM.

The chain is built from TRBV25-1 and TRBJ2-1, with D maybe TRBD2 (5 bases). Per germline, CDR1 MGHDK and CDR2 SYGVNS. Between the trimmed V and J ends, which lost 6 bases and 0 bases, there was a span of 12 bases. This CDR3 has 15 amino acids. The CDR3 DNA reads as TGTGCCAGCAGAGCGGAGCCGAGCTCCTACAATGAGCAGTTCTTC. Protein sequence: CASRAEPSSYNEQFF.